This T cell receptor beta chain was recorded in a study of T cell changes during pregnancy in multiple sclerosis. CDR1 and CDR2 from the germline V gene are MNHNS and SASEGT. CDR3 length: 19 amino acids. V shed 0 bases and J shed 1 base, with 21 bases lying between them. Only in-frame clones appear in the TCRdb table, and some are missing; sequencing was by immunoSEQ multiplex PCR. The sample comprises some 40,000 clones, around nine tenths of which are singletons, and around 4.1% rests with the top ten. The count of this clone is one. V gene TRBV6-1 combines with J gene TRBJ1-1; D is undetermined. Sequencing used CD8+ T cells from peripheral blood mononuclear cells, obtained in the first trimester of pregnancy. The sequence was obtained from a female donor with multiple sclerosis, enrolled in a pregnancy study. CDR3 protein: CASSEARLRADTPNTEAFF. The CDR3 coding sequence is TGTGCCAGCAGTGAAGCGCGGTTGCGGGCCGACACCCCGAACACTGAAGCTTTCTTT.